The 31 T cell receptor beta chains listed next were all sequenced from one sample in a study of shared clonotypes between healthy human individuals. Some clones are missing from TCRdb's copy, which holds only in-frame ones; the method was immunoSEQ multiplex PCR. The repertoire has about 2.1 million clones, 85% to 95% of them found once; the top ten carry roughly 1.8%. Naive CD8 isolation took CD45RO-negative cells positively selected for CCR7 and excluded terminally differentiated effector memory CD45RA+ cells. Sequenced: naive CD8+ T cells from PBMCs. These TCRs come from a man aged 18-30 years in good health. Some clones in this sample may be carry-over from other donors' samples.

The chain has TRBV7-9 and TRBJ2-2; 9 bases are shared with TRBD1. The junction had 5 bases not matched to a gene; V was cut back by 1 base and J by 8 bases. Germline CDR1 SEHNR, CDR2 FQNEAQ (reference sequence). The CDR3 runs 15 residues. CDR3 DNA sequence: TGTGCCAGCAGCTTAGTTGGACAGGGGCCAGGGGAGCTGTTTTTT. Translating gives CASSLVGQGPGELFF.

The chain has TRBV19 and TRBJ1-1; D is unclear. There are 13 residues in the CDR3. The germline V gene has CDR1 LNHDA and CDR2 SQIVND (reference sequence). Deletions cut 11 bases from V and 0 bases from J, with 13 bases between. CDR3 bases: TGTGCCTCCATTCCCCCGTTGAACACTGAAGCTTTCTTT. Residues: CASIPPLNTEAFF.

This chain uses TRBV28 with TRBJ1-2; D unresolved. Germline V lookup: CDR1 MDHEN, CDR2 SYDVKM. With 5 bases removed from V and 2 bases from J, the gap between germline ends came to 6 bases. This CDR3 contains 12 residues. In nucleotides, the CDR3 is TGTGCCAGCAGTATGTTCAACTATGGCTACACCTTC. Encoded protein: CASSMFNYGYTF.

The J gene is TRBJ1-1, the V gene TRBV28; D ambiguous. The CDR3 contains 12 residues. Germline values: CDR1 MDHEN, CDR2 SYDVKM. The germline V and J ends were trimmed by 4 bases and 3 bases, with 6 bases remaining between them. This chain's CDR3 is CASSWRYTEAFF. The DNA for the CDR3 is TGTGCCAGCAGTTGGCGATACACTGAAGCTTTCTTT.

The chain has TRBV19 and TRBJ2-3; TRBD2 is a possible D gene (5 bases). Per the germline V gene, CDR1 is LNHDA and CDR2 is SQIVND (reference sequence). This CDR3 is built from 11 residues. Deletions cut 9 bases from V and 6 bases from J, with 10 bases between. The CDR3 protein is CASRGQDTQYF. In DNA form, the CDR3 reads TGTGCCAGCCGCGGGCAGGATACGCAGTATTTT.

The chain uses TRBV19 and TRBJ1-4; 9 bases map to TRBD1. Unmatched junction bases numbered 5, after V lost 5 bases and J lost 7 bases. The CDR3 covers 14 residues. From germline, CDR1 is LNHDA and CDR2 SQIVND (reference sequence). CDR3 DNA: TGTGCCAGTAGTCACAGGGGGCCGGGTGAAAAACTGTTTTTT. Its protein product is CASSHRGPGEKLFF.

The CDR3 sequence: CASRKLGSPYEQYF. DNA of the CDR3: TGTGCCAGCAGAAAGCTCGGGTCACCCTACGAGCAGTACTTC. The chain has TRBV6-1 and TRBJ2-7; D is uncertain. The CDR3 has 14 amino acids. Germline V CDR1 and CDR2: MNHNS, SASEGT. V lost 6 bases, J lost 2 bases, and 14 bases lay in between.

The CDR3 nucleotides read TGTGCCAGCGGGACAGGGGAGGGCAATGAGCAGTTCTTC. Residues: CASGTGEGNEQFF. This rearrangement joins TRBV6-1 to TRBJ2-1; 10 bases map to TRBD1. This CDR3 is built from 13 residues. V was pared by 8 bases and J by 6 bases, with 4 bases of the junction left unmatched. Germline loops: CDR1 MNHNS, CDR2 SASEGT.

This clone occurred a few times. The chain recombines TRBV2 with TRBJ1-1; D is ambiguous. The V and J ends lost 2 bases and 5 bases respectively, with 9 bases between them. Germline V CDR1 and CDR2: SNHLY, FYNNEI. The CDR3 is made up of 13 amino acids. The chain's CDR3 is CASSEHGRTEAFF. CDR3 DNA: TGTGCCAGCAGTGAACATGGGCGGACTGAAGCTTTCTTT.

The V and J genes are TRBV5-6 and TRBJ2-7; D is undetermined. Germline CDR1 and CDR2: SGHDT and YYEEEE. The CDR3 totals 14 residues. Deletions cut 5 bases from V and 0 bases from J, with 12 bases between. CDR3 nucleotide sequence: TGTGCCAGCAGTTTAGGAGTGGGCTCCTACGAGCAGTACTTC. Translating it yields CASSLGVGSYEQYF.

The chain joins TRBV27 to TRBJ1-3; tentative D call: TRBD1 (5 bases). The CDR3 spans 15 residues. The germline V and J ends were trimmed by 1 base and 2 bases, with 9 bases remaining between them. Germline CDR1 and CDR2: MNHEY and SMNVEV (reference sequence). CDR3 DNA: TGTGCCAGCAGTTTATTGGGGGGGGCTGGAAACACCATATATTTT. Amino acids: CASSLLGGAGNTIYF.

This chain uses TRBV28 with TRBJ2-7; 7 nucleotides align to TRBD1. J was trimmed by 0 bases and V by 7 bases; bases with no gene match: 9. This CDR3 has 15 residues. Germline V gene data show CDR1 as MDHEN and CDR2 as SYDVKM. In DNA, the CDR3 is TGTGCCAGCACCATTACAGGGGAAGGCTCCTACGAGCAGTACTTC. Its protein product is CASTITGEGSYEQYF.

The chain uses TRBV28 and TRBJ1-5; the D gene is possibly TRBD1 (6 bases). Germline CDR1 MDHEN, CDR2 SYDVKM. The CDR3 runs 14 residues. Trimming removed 6 bases at V and 3 bases at J, with 12 bases between. The CDR3 DNA is TGTGCCAGCAGGGTAACAGGGTACAATCAGCCCCAGCATTTT. This gives the protein CASRVTGYNQPQHF.

This clone was counted once. V is TRBV2 and J is TRBJ2-1; the D is unclear. This CDR3 contains 13 residues. Trimming cost V 2 bases and J 7 bases, with 9 bases left between them. Looked up from germline, CDR1 is SNHLY and CDR2 is FYNNEI. The CDR3 DNA sequence: TGTGCCAGCAGTGAATCCTTCCTGAATGAGCAGTTCTTC. This codes for CASSESFLNEQFF.

This chain uses TRBV10-1 with TRBJ2-2; a weak D match, TRBD1 (8 bases). Germline V gene sequence: CDR1 WNHNN, CDR2 SYGVQD (reference sequence). The CDR3 consists of 16 residues. The germline V and J ends were trimmed by 7 bases and 1 base, with 16 bases remaining between them. In DNA, the CDR3 is TGCGCCAGCAACGAGGGAGGGACAGGGAACACCGGGGAGCTGTTTTTT. Protein sequence: CASNEGGTGNTGELFF.

The chain recombines TRBV11-2 with TRBJ1-1; D gene uncertain. The CDR3 runs 15 residues. Per germline, CDR1 SGHAT and CDR2 FQNNGV. V lost 7 bases to trimming and J lost 4 bases, with 19 bases between them. The CDR3, as DNA: TGTGCCAGCATCGGTTCCGGGGATCGTGGCACTGAAGCTTTCTTT. It codes for CASIGSGDRGTEAFF.

This clone was recorded only once. The V and J genes are TRBV18 and TRBJ1-1; maybe TRBD1 (5 bases). There are 16 residues in the CDR3. V lost 1 base and J 3 bases, leaving 15 bases between the germline ends. Germline CDR1 reads KGHSH; CDR2 reads LQKENI. Written as DNA, the CDR3 is TGTGCCAGCTCACCACTTCCAGGGAACTCGGACACTGAAGCTTTCTTT. This translates into CASSPLPGNSDTEAFF.

In this sample, this clone turned up a few times. This chain joins TRBV5-1 and TRBJ1-1, with 9 nucleotides matching TRBD1. CDR1 and CDR2 (germline): SGHRS, YFSETQ. This CDR3 contains 13 residues. J was trimmed by 8 bases and V by 4 bases; bases with no gene match: 6. CDR3 in amino acids: CASSKGTGTEAFF. DNA of the CDR3: TGCGCCAGCAGCAAAGGGACAGGGACGGAAGCTTTCTTT.

This chain links TRBV10-2 with TRBJ1-3; TRBD1 matches at 8 bases. The CDR3 totals 14 residues. The germline V gene has CDR1 WSHSY and CDR2 SAAADI. Trimming cost V 6 bases and J 2 bases; bases outside gene matches: 3. The chain's CDR3 is CASREQGAGNTIYF. CDR3 coding DNA: TGCGCCAGCAGGGAACAGGGGGCTGGAAACACCATATATTTT.

The chain combines TRBV15 with TRBJ1-5, with D unresolved. The CDR3 loop spans 16 amino acids. V lost 0 bases to trimming and J lost 2 bases, with 11 bases between them. Looked up from germline, CDR1 is LNHNV and CDR2 is YYDKDF (reference sequence). The CDR3 nucleotides are TGTGCCACCAGCAGAGATCTACACCTGGGCAATCAGCCCCAGCATTTT. It is translated as CATSRDLHLGNQPQHF. Filled out from reference TRBV15 and TRBJ1-5, the complete variable domain reads DAMVIQNPRYQVTQFGKPVTLSCSQTLNHNVMYWYQQKSSQAPKLLFHYYDKDFNNEADTPDNFQSRRPNTSFCFLDIRSPGLGDTAMYLCATSRDLHLGNQPQHFGDGTRLSIL.

This sequence joins TRBV10-3 and TRBJ1-3, with a tentative D call TRBD1 (5 bases). V lost 10 bases to trimming and J lost 0 bases, with 13 bases between them. This CDR3 region has 14 residues. CDR1 ENHRY and CDR2 SYGVKD come from the germline V gene. CDR3: CATKTEDSGNTIYF. In nucleotides, the CDR3 is TGTGCCACAAAGACAGAAGACTCTGGAAACACCATATATTTT.

This chain uses TRBV7-9 with TRBJ2-7, with 13 bases aligning to TRBD2. Germline CDR1 is SEHNR and CDR2 is FQNEAQ (reference sequence). There are 14 residues in the CDR3. V lost 7 bases to trimming and J lost 3 bases; unmatched junction nucleotides: 3. The CDR3 DNA follows: TGTGCCAGCATCGGACTAGCGGGAGTCTACGAGCAGTACTTC. As protein: CASIGLAGVYEQYF.

V gene TRBV5-4 combines with J gene TRBJ2-1; D is undetermined. Trimming took 4 bases from V and 2 from J, leaving 13 bases between them. CDR1 and CDR2 from the germline V gene are SGHNT and YYREEE (reference sequence). The CDR3 has 15 amino acids. The CDR3 loop reads CASSQDFGAYNEQFF. The CDR3 coding sequence is TGTGCCAGCAGCCAAGACTTCGGCGCCTACAATGAGCAGTTCTTC.

This chain joins TRBV5-1 and TRBJ1-1; D perhaps matches TRBD1 (6 bases). The CDR3 runs to 15 residues. Trimming removed 4 bases at V and 4 bases at J, with 17 bases between. Germline V gene data show CDR1 as SGHRS and CDR2 as YFSETQ. The CDR3 DNA sequence: TGCGCCAGCAGCCAAGGACAGAGAATAATCACTGAAGCTTTCTTT. It specifies CASSQGQRIITEAFF.

A remark on this clone: Other DNA sequences in this specimen translate into the identical CDR3. The chain recombines TRBV11-2 with TRBJ2-7; 11 bases are shared with TRBD2. The CDR3 consists of 15 residues. V lost 3 bases and J lost 1; bases outside the gene matches: 2. Germline V gene lookup returns CDR1 SGHAT and CDR2 FQNNGV. In DNA, the CDR3 is TGTGCCAGCAGCTTCGGGACTAGCGGTTCCTACGAGCAGTACTTC. It specifies CASSFGTSGSYEQYF.

This clone appeared once. The genes are TRBV4-3 and TRBJ2-7; TRBD2 might be the D (7 bases). V gave up 1 base and J gave up 3 bases, with 22 bases separating them. Per the germline V gene, CDR1 is LGHNA and CDR2 is YSLEER. The CDR3 consists of 18 residues. CDR3 residues: CASSQGTTEGGRFYEQYF. CDR3 in DNA: TGCGCCAGCAGCCAAGGGACTACCGAGGGGGGGCGATTCTACGAGCAGTACTTC.

V gene TRBV2 combines with J gene TRBJ1-5, with 7 bases matching TRBD1. The CDR3 is made up of 14 amino acids. The V and J ends lost 8 bases and 6 bases, in that order; junction bases with no gene match: 10. Germline V gives CDR1 SNHLY, CDR2 FYNNEI. CDR3 DNA: TGTGCCAGCGGGCAATTAACAGGGGTTCAGCCCCAGCATTTT. Amino acids: CASGQLTGVQPQHF. The variable domain in full, completed from reference TRBV2 and TRBJ1-5, reads EPEVTQTPSHQVTQMGQEVILRCVPISNHLYFYWYRQILGQKVEFLVSFYNNEISEKSEIFDDQFSVERPDGSNFTLKIRSTKLEDSAMYFCASGQLTGVQPQHFGDGTRLSIL.

The chain recombines TRBV27 with TRBJ2-5, with 14 nucleotides matching TRBD2. Germline CDR1 is MNHEY and CDR2 is SMNVEV (reference sequence). The CDR3 runs to 16 residues. The V segment lost 3 bases and the J segment 4 bases; nucleotides outside the gene matches: 4. The CDR3 is CASSLTGTSGRETQYF. The CDR3 bases are TGTGCCAGCAGTTTGACCGGGACTAGCGGGAGAGAGACCCAGTACTTC.

CDR3 in DNA: TGTGCCAGTAGCAGTTGGGATAGCAATCAGCCCCAGCATTTT. Translation gives CASSSWDSNQPQHF. The J gene is TRBJ1-5, the V gene TRBV19; D gene ambiguous. Germline V CDR1 and CDR2: LNHDA, SQIVND (reference sequence). V dropped 6 bases and J dropped 0 bases, with 9 bases sitting between them. The CDR3 is 14 amino acids.

The chain is built from TRBV7-9 and TRBJ1-4; 8 bases line up with TRBD1. V lost 1 base, J lost 8 bases, and 9 bases stayed unmatched. Germline CDR1 is SEHNR and CDR2 is FQNEAQ (reference sequence). The CDR3 spans 16 residues. The CDR3 here is CASSLDFAGQGEKLFF. For the CDR3, the DNA is TGTGCCAGCAGCTTAGATTTCGCAGGACAGGGCGAAAAACTGTTTTTT.

This sequence joins TRBV27 and TRBJ2-7, with 7 bases aligning to TRBD2. Germline CDR1 reads MNHEY; CDR2 reads SMNVEV (reference sequence). Unmatched junction bases numbered 15, after V lost 7 bases and J lost 3 bases. This CDR3 is 16 amino acids long. The CDR3 spells CASNTRAGGRSYEQYF. Here the CDR3 DNA reads TGTGCCAGCAATACCCGGGCCGGGGGGAGGAGCTACGAGCAGTACTTC.